Sequencing of this TCR beta chain was carried out in a study of cytomegalovirus exposure and HLA in healthy donors. The V gene's germline CDR1 is SEHNR and CDR2 FQNEAQ (reference sequence). The CDR3 has 14 residues. V gave up 5 bases and J gave up 2 bases, with 10 bases separating them. Assay: immunoSEQ multiplex PCR; the TCRdb copy retains only in-frame clones and omits some. The sample contains fewer than 200,000 clones, roughly nine tenths of which appear only once. Whole-study findings and limits: Rarity held for most TCR sequences, but there were some public TCRs that occurred in many donors. According to the study, 150 to 200 TCR beta chains were cytomegalovirus-associated. In vitro experiments confirmed that three CMV-associated chains were specific for CMV antigens.

To note about this clone: Its matching antigen is unknown.

The sequence was collected from a man aged 18-30 years in good health and CMV-seropositive. This chain uses TRBV7-9 with TRBJ1-5; D ambiguous. Sequencing was carried out using PBMCs. As DNA, the CDR3 is TGTGCCAGCAGCCTGGGAGGGCGCAATCAGCCCCAGCATTTT. Translating gives CASSLGGRNQPQHF.